These 9 T cell receptor beta chains came from one sample sequenced in a study of control samples from healthy donors and cancer patients. Clones were read by immunoSEQ multiplex PCR, and TCRdb kept only the in-frame ones, dropping some. The sample lists over 100,000 clones; more than 70% were seen once. The sequencing sample was made of blood. Receptor source: a man aged 35 to 55 in good health.

The CDR3 spells CASSSRLAGVVSYEQYF. Written as DNA, the CDR3 is TGTGCCAGCAGCTCCAGACTAGCGGGGGTGGTGTCCTACGAGCAGTACTTC. This chain uses TRBV7-2 with TRBJ2-7, with 12 bases lining up with TRBD2. CDR1 and CDR2 (germline): SGHTA, FQGNSA. CDR3 length: 17 amino acids. J gave up 1 base and V 4 bases, and 8 bases lay outside the gene matches.

The chain recombines TRBV24-1 with TRBJ2-5, with TRBD1 identical over 9 bases. With 2 bases clipped from V and 4 bases from J, the junction kept 7 bases outside the gene matches. The germline gives CDR1 KGHDR, CDR2 SFDVKD. The CDR3 contains 16 residues. CDR3 sequence: CATSDSPGTGLETQYF. CDR3 nucleotide sequence: TGTGCCACCAGTGATTCCCCAGGGACAGGGTTAGAGACCCAGTACTTC.

The gene calls are TRBV2 and TRBJ1-1; D is uncertain. CDR3 size: 14 residues. Germline CDR1 and CDR2: SNHLY and FYNNEI. The germline V and J ends were trimmed by 6 bases and 4 bases, with 15 bases remaining between them. This CDR3 is CASSGGVRGTEAFF. DNA for the CDR3: TGTGCCAGCAGCGGAGGTGTTCGGGGCACTGAAGCTTTCTTT.

The chain joins TRBV30 to TRBJ1-4; 10 bases align to TRBD1. V lost 4 bases, J lost 6 bases, and 5 bases stayed unmatched. In germline, CDR1 is GTSNPN, CDR2 SVGIG (reference sequence). The CDR3 runs to 14 residues. CDR3 in amino acids: CAWNKDRGYEKLFF. CDR3 in DNA: TGTGCCTGGAATAAGGACAGGGGGTATGAAAAACTGTTTTTT.

V usage is TRBV5-1 and J usage is TRBJ2-5; D might be TRBD1 or TRBD2, each matching 5 bases. CDR3 length: 14 residues. CDR1 is SGHRS, CDR2 YFSETQ, per germline. Between the trimmed V and J ends, which lost 0 bases and 5 bases, there was a span of 11 bases. The CDR3 DNA follows: TGCGCCAGCAGCTTGGACCAGGGCGGGGAGACCCAGTACTTC. The encoded protein is CASSLDQGGETQYF.

The chain has TRBV7-7 and TRBJ2-5; 11 bases are shared with TRBD2. The CDR3 covers 14 residues. Trimming took 5 bases from V and 4 from J; bases not matched to a gene: 3. Per the germline V gene, CDR1 is SSHAT and CDR2 is FNYEAQ (reference sequence). The CDR3 reads CASSLGTSGETQYF. Written as DNA, the CDR3 is TGTGCCAGCAGCCTCGGGACTAGCGGAGAGACCCAGTACTTC.

The chain employs TRBV7-6 and TRBJ2-2, with 10 bases aligning to TRBD2. Germline lookup yields CDR1 SGHVS and CDR2 FNYEAQ. The CDR3 totals 15 residues. Losses at the gene ends were 5 bases for V and 4 bases for J; bases not matched to a gene: 4. CDR3 nucleotide sequence: TGTGCCAGCAGCACTAGCGGGGTAGGCACCGGGGAGCTGTTTTTT. Amino acid sequence: CASSTSGVGTGELFF.

CDR3 sequence reads: CASSLALGTDTQYF. The CDR3 bases are TGTGCCAGCAGCTTAGCCCTCGGCACAGATACGCAGTATTTT. The chain joins TRBV7-9 to TRBJ2-3; D ambiguous. The CDR3 spans 14 residues. Trimming removed 0 bases from V and 1 base from J, with 5 bases in between. CDR1 is SEHNR, CDR2 FQNEAQ, per germline (reference sequence).

The CDR3: CASSPGTASGNTIYF. The CDR3 DNA reads as TGTGCCAGCTCACCGGGGACAGCCTCTGGAAACACCATATATTTT. This chain uses TRBV18 with TRBJ1-3; TRBD1 matches 7 bases. Trimming removed 3 bases from V and 0 bases from J; junction bases left unmatched: 2. This CDR3 has 15 amino acids. Germline assignment: CDR1 KGHSH and CDR2 LQKENI.